The source of this T cell receptor beta chain is a study of CD8 T cells in ankylosing spondylitis. This CDR3 spans 12 amino acids. Per germline, CDR1 MNHEY and CDR2 SMNVEV (reference sequence). It was by quantitative 5'-RACE with molecular barcodes that TCR beta libraries were made. TCRdb passed the 5' RACE reads through MiXCR, listing each CDR3 protein once. This table has approximately 180,000 distinct CDR3 sequences, 18% appearing once. Study-level points and caveats: Some motif variants were previously reported in reactive arthritis synovial fluid and blood. There was reportedly significant enrichment of clones that were disease-linked in matched ankylosing spondylitis synovial fluid. Seemingly characteristic of ankylosing spondylitis blood was a TCR beta motif consisting of under ten highly homologous variants.

This clonotype appeared a single time. Its antigen remains unknown. This TCR was sampled from a male donor aged 10 to 35 with ankylosing spondylitis or in good health (not recorded which). The V gene is TRBV27, the J gene TRBJ2-3; 9 bases are a match to TRBD2. Sequencing was performed on blood, either unsorted or a sorted T cell fraction (not recorded which). The CDR3 loop reads CAAGGVGDTQYF. As DNA, the CDR3 is TGTGCGGCGGGGGGGGTTGGAGATACGCAGTATTTT.